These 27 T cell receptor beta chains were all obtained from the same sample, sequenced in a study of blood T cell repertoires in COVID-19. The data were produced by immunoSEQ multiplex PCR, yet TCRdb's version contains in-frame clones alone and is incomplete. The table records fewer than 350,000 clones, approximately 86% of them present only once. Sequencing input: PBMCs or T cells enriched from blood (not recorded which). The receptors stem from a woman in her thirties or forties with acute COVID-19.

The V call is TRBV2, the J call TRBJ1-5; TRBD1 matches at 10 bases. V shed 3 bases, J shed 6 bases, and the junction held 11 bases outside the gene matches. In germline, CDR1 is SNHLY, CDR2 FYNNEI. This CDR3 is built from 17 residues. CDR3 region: CASSEGPPTGGTQPQHF. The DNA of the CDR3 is TGTGCCAGCAGTGAGGGCCCCCCGACAGGGGGCACTCAGCCCCAGCATTTT.

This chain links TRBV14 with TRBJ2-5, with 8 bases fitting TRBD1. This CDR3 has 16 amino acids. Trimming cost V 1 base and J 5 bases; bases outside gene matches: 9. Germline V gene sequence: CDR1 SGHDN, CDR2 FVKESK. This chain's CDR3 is CASSQAGTGFSETQYF. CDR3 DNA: TGTGCCAGCAGCCAAGCAGGGACAGGATTTTCGGAGACCCAGTACTTC.

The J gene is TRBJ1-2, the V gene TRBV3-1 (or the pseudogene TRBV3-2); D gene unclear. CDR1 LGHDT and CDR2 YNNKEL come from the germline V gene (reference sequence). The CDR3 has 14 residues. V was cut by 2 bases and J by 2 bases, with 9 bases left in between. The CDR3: CASSQSTVNYGYTF. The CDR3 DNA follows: TGTGCCAGCAGCCAAAGCACAGTCAACTATGGCTACACCTTC.

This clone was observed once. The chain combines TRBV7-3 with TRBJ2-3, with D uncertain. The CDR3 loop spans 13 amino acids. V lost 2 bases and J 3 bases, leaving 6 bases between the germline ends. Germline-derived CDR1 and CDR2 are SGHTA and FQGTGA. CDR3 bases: TGTGCCAGCAGCTTACTGCAGACAGATACGCAGTATTTT. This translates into CASSLLQTDTQYF.

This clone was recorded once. CDR3 region: CASSRTGSYNEQFF. The CDR3 coding sequence is TGTGCCAGTAGCAGGACAGGCTCCTACAATGAGCAGTTCTTC. The gene calls are TRBV19 and TRBJ2-1, with 7 bases aligning to TRBD1. With 6 bases clipped from V and 0 bases from J, the junction kept 2 bases outside the gene matches. The V gene's germline CDR1 is LNHDA and CDR2 SQIVND (reference sequence). The CDR3 sequence is 14 residues long.

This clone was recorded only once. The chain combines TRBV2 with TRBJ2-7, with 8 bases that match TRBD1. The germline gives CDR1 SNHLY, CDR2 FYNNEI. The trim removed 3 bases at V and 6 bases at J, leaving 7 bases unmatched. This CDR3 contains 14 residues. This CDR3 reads CASSDQGAQVEQYF. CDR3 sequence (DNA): TGTGCCAGCAGTGACCAGGGGGCGCAGGTCGAGCAGTACTTC.

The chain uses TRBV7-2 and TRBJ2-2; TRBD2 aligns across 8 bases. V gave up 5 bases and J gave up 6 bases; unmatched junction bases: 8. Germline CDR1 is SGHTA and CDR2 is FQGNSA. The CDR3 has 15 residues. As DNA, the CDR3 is TGTGCCAGCAGCCCCCCGGGACTAGTCCCCGGGGAGCTGTTTTTT. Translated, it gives CASSPPGLVPGELFF.

As DNA, the CDR3 is TGTGCCAGCAGCAATAATTTCGGAGTCTGCGAGCAGTACTTC. The encoded protein is CASSNNFGVCEQYF. The rearrangement joins TRBV21-1 to TRBJ2-7; the table calls TRBD2, which could not be checked here. TRBV21-1 is noted as a pseudogene. The length of the CDR3 is 14 residues.

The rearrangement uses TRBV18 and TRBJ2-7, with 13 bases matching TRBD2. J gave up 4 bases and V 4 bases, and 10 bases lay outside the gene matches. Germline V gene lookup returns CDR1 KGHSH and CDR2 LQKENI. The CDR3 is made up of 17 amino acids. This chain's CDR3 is CASSLGLAGASIYEQYF. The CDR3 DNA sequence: TGTGCCAGCTCACTCGGACTAGCGGGAGCCTCGATTTACGAGCAGTACTTC.

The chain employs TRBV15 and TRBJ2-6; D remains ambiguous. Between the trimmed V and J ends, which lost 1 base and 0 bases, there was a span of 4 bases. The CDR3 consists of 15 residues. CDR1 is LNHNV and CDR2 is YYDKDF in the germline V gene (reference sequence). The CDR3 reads CATSRAGSGANVLTF. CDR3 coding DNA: TGTGCCACCAGCAGAGCAGGCTCTGGGGCCAACGTCCTGACTTTC.

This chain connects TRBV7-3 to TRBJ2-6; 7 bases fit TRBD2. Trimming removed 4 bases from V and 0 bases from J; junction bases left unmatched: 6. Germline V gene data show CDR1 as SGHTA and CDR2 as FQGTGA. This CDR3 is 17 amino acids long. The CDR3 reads CASSYAGDLSGANVLTF. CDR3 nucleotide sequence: TGTGCCAGCAGCTACGCGGGGGATCTCTCTGGGGCCAACGTCCTGACTTTC.

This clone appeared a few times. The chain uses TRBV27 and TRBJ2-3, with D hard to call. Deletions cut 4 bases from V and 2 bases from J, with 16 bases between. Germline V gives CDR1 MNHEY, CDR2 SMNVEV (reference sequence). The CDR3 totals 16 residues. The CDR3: CASSSIAQLVTDTQYF. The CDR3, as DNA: TGTGCCAGCAGTTCGATCGCCCAGCTAGTCACAGATACGCAGTATTTT.

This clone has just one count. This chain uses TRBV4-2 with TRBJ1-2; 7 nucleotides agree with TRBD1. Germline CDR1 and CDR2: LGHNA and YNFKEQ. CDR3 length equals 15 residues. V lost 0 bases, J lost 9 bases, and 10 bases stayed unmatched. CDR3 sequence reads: CASSQDEDRTNSYTF. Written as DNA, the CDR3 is TGTGCCAGCAGCCAAGATGAGGACAGGACTAATAGCTACACCTTC.

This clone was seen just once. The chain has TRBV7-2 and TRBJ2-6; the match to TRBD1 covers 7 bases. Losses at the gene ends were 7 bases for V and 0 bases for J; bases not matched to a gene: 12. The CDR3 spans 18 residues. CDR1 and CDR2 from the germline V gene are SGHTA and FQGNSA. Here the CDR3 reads CASNTIGTANSGANVLTF. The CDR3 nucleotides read TGTGCCAGCAATACGATCGGGACAGCTAACTCTGGGGCCAACGTCCTGACTTTC.

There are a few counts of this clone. The CDR3 region is CASSTGQKYNSPLHF. The DNA of the CDR3 is TGTGCCAGTAGCACCGGACAGAAATATAATTCACCCCTCCACTTT. V gene TRBV19 combines with J gene TRBJ1-6; maybe TRBD1 (6 bases). The germline CDR1 and CDR2 sequences are LNHDA and SQIVND (reference sequence). CDR3 length: 15 amino acids. V was trimmed by 6 bases and J by 4 bases, leaving 13 bases between them. Full variable domain (missing parts from reference TRBV19 and TRBJ1-6): DGGITQSPKYLFRKEGQNVTLSCEQNLNHDAMYWYRQDPGQGLRLIYYSQIVNDFQKGDIAEGYSVSREKKESFPLTVTSAQKNPTAFYLCASSTGQKYNSPLHFGNGTRLTVT.

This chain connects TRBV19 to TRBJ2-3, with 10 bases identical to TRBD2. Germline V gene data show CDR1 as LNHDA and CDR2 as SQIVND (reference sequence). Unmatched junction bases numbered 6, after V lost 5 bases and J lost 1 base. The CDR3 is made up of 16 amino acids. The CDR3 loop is CASSSLGTSGTDTQYF. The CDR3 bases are TGTGCCAGTAGTTCATTGGGGACTAGCGGCACAGATACGCAGTATTTT.

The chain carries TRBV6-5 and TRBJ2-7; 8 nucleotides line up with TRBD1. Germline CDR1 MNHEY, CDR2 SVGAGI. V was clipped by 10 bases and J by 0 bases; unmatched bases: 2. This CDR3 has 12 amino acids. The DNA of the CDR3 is TGTGCCACGGACAGGGCCTCCTACGAGCAGTACTTC. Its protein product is CATDRASYEQYF.

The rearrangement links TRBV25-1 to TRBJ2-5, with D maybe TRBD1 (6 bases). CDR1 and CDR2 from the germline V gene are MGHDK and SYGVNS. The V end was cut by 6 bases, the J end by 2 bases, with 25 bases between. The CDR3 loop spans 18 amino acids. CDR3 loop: CASSPRARTTGSQETQYF. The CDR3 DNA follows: TGTGCCAGCAGCCCCAGGGCGCGAACGACAGGTTCGCAAGAGACCCAGTACTTC.

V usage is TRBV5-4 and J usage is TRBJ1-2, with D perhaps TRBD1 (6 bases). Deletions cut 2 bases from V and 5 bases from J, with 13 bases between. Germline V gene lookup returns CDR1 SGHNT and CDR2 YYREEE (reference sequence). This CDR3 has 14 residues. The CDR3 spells CASSLPGTMYGYTF. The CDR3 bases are TGTGCCAGCAGCTTACCCGGGACAATGTATGGCTACACCTTC.

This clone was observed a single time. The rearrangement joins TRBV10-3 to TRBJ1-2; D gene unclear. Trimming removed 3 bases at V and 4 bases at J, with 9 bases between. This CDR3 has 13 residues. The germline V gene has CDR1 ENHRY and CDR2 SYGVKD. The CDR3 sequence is CAISDGVAYGYTF. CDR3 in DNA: TGTGCCATCAGTGACGGGGTGGCCTATGGCTACACCTTC.

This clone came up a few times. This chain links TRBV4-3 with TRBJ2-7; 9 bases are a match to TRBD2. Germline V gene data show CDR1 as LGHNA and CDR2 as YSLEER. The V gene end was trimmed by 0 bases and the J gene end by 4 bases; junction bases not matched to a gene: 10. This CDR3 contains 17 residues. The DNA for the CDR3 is TGCGCCAGCAGCCAAGAAGTCCTAGCGGGAAGGAGTTACGAGCAGTACTTC. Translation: CASSQEVLAGRSYEQYF.

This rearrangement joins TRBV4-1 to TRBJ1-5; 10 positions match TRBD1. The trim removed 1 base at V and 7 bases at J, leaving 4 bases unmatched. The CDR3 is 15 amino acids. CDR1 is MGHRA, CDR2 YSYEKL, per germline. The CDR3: CASSQGQGAGQPQHF. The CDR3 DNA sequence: TGCGCCAGCAGCCAAGGACAGGGGGCAGGGCAGCCCCAGCATTTT.

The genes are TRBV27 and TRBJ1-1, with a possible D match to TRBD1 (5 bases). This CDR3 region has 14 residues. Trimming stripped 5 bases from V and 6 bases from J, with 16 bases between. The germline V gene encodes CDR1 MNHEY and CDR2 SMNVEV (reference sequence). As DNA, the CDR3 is TGTGCCAGCAGTCAGTGGACACCCCGCTCTGAAGCTTTCTTT. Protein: CASSQWTPRSEAFF.

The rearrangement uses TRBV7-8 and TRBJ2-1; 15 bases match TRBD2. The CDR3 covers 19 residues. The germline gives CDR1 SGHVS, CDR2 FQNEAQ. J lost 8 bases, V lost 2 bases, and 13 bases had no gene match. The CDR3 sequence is CASSLRTGLAGGLSYEQFF. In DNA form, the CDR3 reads TGTGCCAGCAGCTTACGAACGGGACTAGCGGGGGGCCTTTCCTATGAGCAGTTCTTC.

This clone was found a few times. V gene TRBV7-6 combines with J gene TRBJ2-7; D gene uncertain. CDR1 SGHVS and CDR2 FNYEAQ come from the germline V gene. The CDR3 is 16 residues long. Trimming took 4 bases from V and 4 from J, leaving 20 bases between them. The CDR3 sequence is CASSSLLGWRGYEQYF. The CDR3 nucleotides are TGTGCCAGCAGCTCCCTCCTCGGTTGGAGAGGTTACGAGCAGTACTTC.

The CDR3 nucleotides are TGTGCCAGCAGCTCAGTCCACAGGACCGGACCGCAGTATTTT. This translates into CASSSVHRTGPQYF. The chain employs TRBV7-2 and TRBJ2-3, with a weak D call TRBD1 (5 bases). V was cut by 4 bases and J by 10 bases, with 18 bases left in between. The V gene's germline CDR1 is SGHTA and CDR2 FQGNSA. CDR3 length: 14 residues.

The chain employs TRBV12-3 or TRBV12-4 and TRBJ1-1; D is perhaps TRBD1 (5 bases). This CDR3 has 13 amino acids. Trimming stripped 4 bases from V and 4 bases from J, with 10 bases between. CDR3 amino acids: CASSWSGFTEAFF. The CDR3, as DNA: TGTGCCAGCAGTTGGTCAGGGTTCACTGAAGCTTTCTTT.